These 29 T cell receptor beta chains came from one sample sequenced in a study of T cells after yellow fever vaccination. Using its own MiXCR run on the 5' RACE reads, TCRdb lists one record per CDR3 protein. In the table there are just over 300,000 distinct CDR3 sequences, about 3.5% of which are singletons. Specimen: PBMCs, collected on the day of the yellow fever booster vaccination. The receptor source for this set is a man younger than 35 who received the YFV17D yellow fever vaccine.

The rearrangement uses TRBV19 and TRBJ2-5; 11 nucleotides agree with TRBD1. The CDR3 is 14 amino acids. V was pared by 3 bases and J by 4 bases, with 1 base of the junction left unmatched. Germline assignment: CDR1 LNHDA and CDR2 SQIVND (reference sequence). CDR3 in DNA: TGTGCCAGTAGTATCGGGACAGGGGGAGAGACCCAGTACTTC. Residues: CASSIGTGGETQYF.

This clonotype was seen a handful of times. The CDR3 protein is CASSTRLAADTQYF. CDR3 nucleotide sequence: TGTGCCAGCAGCACCCGACTAGCGGCAGATACGCAGTATTTT. This sequence joins TRBV7-2 and TRBJ2-3, with TRBD2 matching over 9 bases. J gave up 4 bases and V 5 bases, and 4 bases lay outside the gene matches. The CDR3 has 14 residues. CDR1 and CDR2 from the germline V gene are SGHTA and FQGNSA.

This clonotype has just a few counts. J is TRBJ2-3 and V is TRBV2; 7 nucleotides align to TRBD1. The CDR3 runs to 15 residues. After removal of 6 bases from V and 6 bases from J, the junction contained 12 bases not matched to a gene. Germline CDR1 reads SNHLY; CDR2 reads FYNNEI. CDR3 loop: CASRADRAPRDTQYF. CDR3 DNA sequence: TGTGCCAGCAGAGCTGACAGGGCCCCACGGGATACGCAGTATTTT.

The chain employs TRBV10-3 and TRBJ2-7, with D possibly TRBD2 on 5 matching bases. V gave up 5 bases and J gave up 5 bases, with 13 bases separating them. The CDR3 extends over 13 amino acids. Germline V lookup: CDR1 ENHRY, CDR2 SYGVKD. For the CDR3, the DNA is TGTGCCATCAGTCTTGGGAGTTTCGACGAGCAGTACTTC. This encodes CAISLGSFDEQYF.

In its sample, this clonotype was seen many times. CDR3 DNA: TGTGCCAGCAGCCTAGCGGCAAACGAGCAGTACGTC. Residues: CASSLAANEQYV. This rearrangement joins TRBV7-8 to TRBJ2-7; 7 bases match TRBD2. CDR3 length: 12 amino acids. Germline V gives CDR1 SGHVS, CDR2 FQNEAQ.

The V and J genes are TRBV15 and TRBJ2-2; no clear D. The V gene's germline CDR1 is LNHNV and CDR2 YYDKDF (reference sequence). The CDR3 covers 13 residues. V was shortened by 2 bases and J by 3 bases, with 4 bases between the two germline ends. Here the CDR3 reads CATSRSYTGELFF. The CDR3 DNA sequence: TGTGCCACCAGCAGAAGCTACACCGGGGAGCTGTTTTTT.

J is TRBJ2-7 and V is TRBV4-2; 9 nucleotides match TRBD2. V gave up 1 base and J gave up 4 bases; unmatched junction bases: 2. CDR1 is LGHNA and CDR2 is YNFKEQ in the germline V gene. The CDR3 is made up of 14 amino acids. CDR3 sequence (DNA): TGTGCCAGCAGCCAAGTGAGCGGGGGGTACGAGCAGTACTTC. Translation: CASSQVSGGYEQYF.

The chain recombines TRBV7-7 with TRBJ2-3; D unclear. V was shortened by 2 bases and J by 1 base, with 7 bases between the two germline ends. Germline loops: CDR1 SSHAT, CDR2 FNYEAQ (reference sequence). The CDR3 length is 14 residues. This CDR3 is CASSLNTGTDTQYF. In nucleotides, the CDR3 is TGTGCCAGCAGCTTAAACACCGGCACAGATACGCAGTATTTT.

This chain uses TRBV7-9 with TRBJ2-7, with D perhaps TRBD2 (6 bases). CDR1 and CDR2 (germline): SEHNR, FQNEAQ (reference sequence). The CDR3 loop spans 12 amino acids. Between the trimmed V and J ends, which lost 5 bases and 5 bases, there was a span of 10 bases. CDR3 nucleotides: TGTGCCAGCAGCCGGGACTCTAACGAGCAGTACGTC. Translated: CASSRDSNEQYV.

This clonotype was seen at least ten times. The J gene is TRBJ2-3, the V gene TRBV5-1; D is unclear. The V gene's germline CDR1 is SGHRS and CDR2 YFSETQ. Trimming removed 0 bases at V and 3 bases at J, with 5 bases between. The CDR3 is 13 amino acids. The CDR3 loop reads CASSLDKTDTQYF. The CDR3 region has the DNA TGCGCCAGCAGCTTGGACAAAACAGATACGCAGTATTTT.

In this sample, this clonotype turned up a few times. The chain combines TRBV19 with TRBJ1-1, with 7 bases matching TRBD1. The germline CDR1 and CDR2 sequences are LNHDA and SQIVND (reference sequence). The CDR3 totals 11 residues. V lost 7 bases, J lost 7 bases, and 3 bases stayed unmatched. The CDR3 protein is CASMRTGEAFF. CDR3 DNA sequence: TGTGCCAGTATGCGGACAGGTGAAGCTTTCTTT.

This chain connects TRBV9 to TRBJ2-1, with 8 bases identical to TRBD1. Germline V gives CDR1 SGDLS, CDR2 YYNGEE. The CDR3 spans 18 residues. V shed 2 bases, J shed 8 bases, and the junction held 18 bases outside the gene matches. The CDR3 loop is CASSVAGTGQRGSDEQFF. CDR3 DNA sequence: TGTGCCAGCAGCGTCGCGGGGACAGGACAACGGGGGTCTGATGAGCAGTTCTTC. The full variable domain, completed using reference TRBV9 and TRBJ2-1, is DSGVTQTPKHLITATGQRVTLRCSPRSGDLSVYWYQQSLDQGLQFLIQYYNGEERAKGNILERFSAQQFPDLHSELNLSSLELGDSALYFCASSVAGTGQRGSDEQFFGPGTRLTVL.

The chain recombines TRBV19 with TRBJ2-1; TRBD2 matches 7 bases. This CDR3 is built from 17 residues. CDR1 and CDR2 from the germline V gene are LNHDA and SQIVND (reference sequence). V trimming: 0 bases; J trimming: 2 bases; junction bases outside the gene matches: 7. Here the CDR3 DNA reads TGTGCCAGTAGTATAGATGCGGGGGTGGGGACCTACAATGAGCAGTTCTTC. It specifies CASSIDAGVGTYNEQFF.

This clonotype came up many times. The chain is built from TRBV27 and TRBJ2-7; a weak D match, TRBD1 (5 bases). The CDR3 consists of 14 residues. Trimming cost V 2 bases and J 0 bases, with 8 bases left between them. In germline, CDR1 is MNHEY, CDR2 SMNVEV (reference sequence). In DNA, the CDR3 is TGTGCCAGCAGTTTAACAGGTAGCTCCTACGAGCAGTACTTC. Its translation is CASSLTGSSYEQYF.

The chain carries TRBV18 and TRBJ2-1; D remains ambiguous. CDR3 length: 14 amino acids. The V end was cut by 3 bases, the J end by 5 bases, with 11 bases between. Germline V gene sequence: CDR1 KGHSH, CDR2 LQKENI. The CDR3 spells CASSPISSNNEQFF. In DNA, the CDR3 is TGTGCCAGCTCACCGATAAGCAGCAACAATGAGCAGTTCTTC.

This clonotype was found many times. The chain carries TRBV12-3 or TRBV12-4 and TRBJ1-2; 8 bases are a match to TRBD1. V dropped 4 bases and J dropped 6; count of bases not matched to a gene: 4. The CDR3 covers 13 residues. The CDR3 DNA sequence: TGTGCCAGCAGTTCGGACAGGGCTCATGGCTACACCTTC. As protein: CASSSDRAHGYTF.

The chain couples TRBV10-2 to TRBJ1-1; D is perhaps TRBD1 (5 bases). This CDR3 spans 14 amino acids. V was cut by 0 bases and J by 6 bases, with 11 bases left in between. Germline-derived CDR1 and CDR2 are WSHSY and SAAADI. Written as DNA, the CDR3 is TGCGCCAGCAGTGAGTCGCAGGGAGAGCCTGAAGCTTTCTTT. As protein: CASSESQGEPEAFF.

Ten or more counts support this clonotype. The gene calls are TRBV11-2 and TRBJ2-5, with D perhaps TRBD2 (5 bases). The CDR3 contains 16 residues. Trimming took off 4 bases at V and 3 bases at J, with 18 bases between the two ends. Germline V gene data show CDR1 as SGHAT and CDR2 as FQNNGV. The CDR3 sequence is CASSSPRWTEEETQYF. The DNA for the CDR3 is TGTGCCAGCAGCTCGCCCAGATGGACGGAGGAAGAGACCCAGTACTTC.

This clonotype came up many times. This chain links TRBV6-2 or TRBV6-3 with TRBJ1-5; D not certain. This CDR3 has 17 amino acids. Trimming removed 0 bases at V and 6 bases at J, with 18 bases between. Germline values: CDR1 MNHEY, CDR2 SVGEGT. CDR3 residues: CASSYSTWRENGQPQHF. CDR3 nucleotide sequence: TGTGCCAGCAGTTACTCGACGTGGAGGGAGAACGGTCAGCCCCAGCATTTT.

This clonotype came up a few times. The V gene is TRBV5-1, the J gene TRBJ1-3, with 8 nucleotides matching TRBD1. Trimming at V came to 0 bases and at J to 0 bases, leaving 11 bases not matched to a gene. In germline, CDR1 is SGHRS, CDR2 YFSETQ. This CDR3 is 19 amino acids long. The CDR3 DNA is TGCGCCAGCAGCTTGGGGCATGTGGGACAGGCGAGCTCTGGAAACACCATATATTTT. This encodes CASSLGHVGQASSGNTIYF.

This clonotype was recorded many times. The rearrangement uses TRBV18 and TRBJ2-7; TRBD2 might be the D (5 bases). CDR1 KGHSH and CDR2 LQKENI come from the germline V gene. There are 13 residues in the CDR3. Between the trimmed V and J ends, which lost 3 bases and 1 base, there was a span of 7 bases. Here the CDR3 DNA reads TGTGCCAGCTCACCTACGGGGTCCTACGAGCAGTACGTC. It translates to CASSPTGSYEQYV.

Only a few counts were recorded for this clonotype. Germline is not matched at one junction end, which may reflect a read error. The rearrangement uses TRBV7-9 and TRBJ1-5; the D is unclear. CDR3 length: 14 amino acids. The germline V gene has CDR1 SEHNR and CDR2 FQNEAQ (reference sequence). The CDR3 is CVTSMMGGNQPQHF. The CDR3 DNA is TGCGTAACTTCTATGATGGGCGGAAATCAGCCCCAGCATTTT. The complete variable domain, with remaining parts taken from reference TRBV7-9 and TRBJ1-5, reads DTGVSQNPRHKITKRGQNVTFRCDPISEHNRLYWYRQTLGQGPEFLTYFQNEAQLEKSRLLSDRFSAERPKGSFSTLEIQRTEQGDSAMYLCVTSMMGGNQPQHFGDGTRLSIL.

With regard to this clonotype: A much larger clonotype is one base distant, so this may be a read error. The chain couples TRBV6-5 to TRBJ2-3, with a tentative D call TRBD1 (5 bases). V shed 0 bases and J shed 4 bases, with 14 bases lying between them. The CDR3 consists of 16 residues. Germline-derived CDR1 and CDR2 are MNHEY and SVGAGI. The CDR3 loop is CASSYSAGPLPDTQYF. CDR3 in DNA: TGTGCCAGCAGTTACTCCGCAGGGCCCCTCCCAGATACGCAGTATTTT.

V and J are TRBV2 and TRBJ1-1; 9 bases match TRBD1. After removal of 5 bases from V and 8 bases from J, the junction contained 6 bases not matched to a gene. The CDR3 consists of 13 residues. CDR1 is SNHLY, CDR2 FYNNEI, per germline. CDR3 region: CASSTPGQGEAFF. The DNA for the CDR3 is TGTGCCAGCAGTACCCCGGGACAGGGAGAAGCTTTCTTT.

This clonotype was observed many times. V is TRBV5-5 and J is TRBJ2-1; TRBD2 matches 8 bases. V was pared by 5 bases and J by 1 base, with 5 bases of the junction left unmatched. Per the germline V gene, CDR1 is SGHKS and CDR2 is YYEKEE (reference sequence). CDR3 length: 15 amino acids. CDR3 sequence (DNA): TGTGCCAGCAGGGCGCGGGGGGCGTCCTACAATGAGCAGTTCTTC. It translates to CASRARGASYNEQFF.

This clonotype has only a few counts. The chain links TRBV2 to TRBJ2-3; 7 nucleotides align to TRBD1. V was clipped by 6 bases and J by 6 bases; unmatched bases: 12. CDR1 and CDR2 (germline): SNHLY, FYNNEI. The length of the CDR3 is 15 residues. The CDR3 is CASRTGTASRDTQYF. CDR3 sequence (DNA): TGTGCCAGCAGGACCGGGACAGCTTCGAGGGATACGCAGTATTTT.

This clonotype has at least ten counts. The chain combines TRBV4-1 with TRBJ2-3, with 8 nucleotides matching TRBD1. Germline loops: CDR1 MGHRA, CDR2 YSYEKL. The CDR3 sequence is 15 residues long. The V gene end was trimmed by 4 bases and the J gene end by 0 bases; junction bases not matched to a gene: 3. The CDR3 sequence is CASSRTGSSTDTQYF. CDR3 bases: TGCGCCAGCAGCCGGACAGGGTCGAGCACAGATACGCAGTATTTT.

This clonotype has only a few counts. The V gene is TRBV6-1, the J gene TRBJ1-1, with a possible D match to TRBD1 (5 bases). V was pared by 8 bases and J by 4 bases, with 17 bases between. The germline V gene has CDR1 MNHNS and CDR2 SASEGT. CDR3 length: 14 residues. This CDR3 is CASVQNHGGTEAFF. The CDR3 region has the DNA TGTGCCAGCGTGCAGAACCACGGGGGCACTGAAGCTTTCTTT.

The sample holds many counts of this clonotype. The chain is built from TRBV5-1 and TRBJ2-7; TRBD1 aligns across 7 bases. After removal of 4 bases from V and 6 bases from J, the junction contained 10 bases not matched to a gene. Germline V gene data show CDR1 as SGHRS and CDR2 as YFSETQ. The CDR3 consists of 14 residues. Here the CDR3 DNA reads TGCGCCAGCAGCCCCTCGACAGGGAGAGGCGAGCAGTACGTC. Residues: CASSPSTGRGEQYV.